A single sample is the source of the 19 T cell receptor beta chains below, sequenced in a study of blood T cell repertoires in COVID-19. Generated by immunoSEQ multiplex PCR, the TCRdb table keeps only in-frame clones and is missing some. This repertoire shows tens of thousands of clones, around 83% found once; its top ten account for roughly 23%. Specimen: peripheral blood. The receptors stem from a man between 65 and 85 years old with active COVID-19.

Here the CDR3 reads CASRLDSSGANVLTF. CDR3 DNA sequence: TGTGCCAGCAGATTGGACAGCTCTGGGGCCAACGTCCTGACTTTC. This sequence joins TRBV6-5 and TRBJ2-6, with D maybe TRBD1 (6 bases). The V end was cut by 6 bases, the J end by 0 bases, with 9 bases between. The CDR3 has 15 amino acids. Looked up from germline, CDR1 is MNHEY and CDR2 is SVGAGI.

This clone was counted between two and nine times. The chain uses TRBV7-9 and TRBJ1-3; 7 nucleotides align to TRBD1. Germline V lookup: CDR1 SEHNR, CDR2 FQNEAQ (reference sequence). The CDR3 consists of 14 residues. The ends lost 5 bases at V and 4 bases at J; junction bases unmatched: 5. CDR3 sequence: CASSRGQQGNTIYF. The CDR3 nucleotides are TGTGCCAGCAGCCGGGGACAGCAAGGAAACACCATATATTTT.

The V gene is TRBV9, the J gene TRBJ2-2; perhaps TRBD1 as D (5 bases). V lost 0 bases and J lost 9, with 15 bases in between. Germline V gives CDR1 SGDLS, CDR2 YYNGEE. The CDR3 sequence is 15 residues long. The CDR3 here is CASSVAGQGTRELFF. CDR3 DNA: TGTGCCAGCAGCGTAGCCGGGCAGGGCACAAGGGAGCTGTTTTTT.

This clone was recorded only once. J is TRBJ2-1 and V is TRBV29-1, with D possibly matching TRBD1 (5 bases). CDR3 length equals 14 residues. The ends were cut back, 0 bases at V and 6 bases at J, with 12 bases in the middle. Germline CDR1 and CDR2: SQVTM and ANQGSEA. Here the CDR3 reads CSVEEPGIRNEQFF. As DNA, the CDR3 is TGCAGCGTTGAAGAACCAGGGATTCGCAATGAGCAGTTCTTC.

The CDR3 protein is CASSQDRLNEKLFF. CDR3 bases: TGTGCCAGCAGCCAGGACAGACTTAATGAAAAACTGTTTTTT. The V gene is TRBV5-6, the J gene TRBJ1-4, with D possibly being TRBD1 (6 bases). CDR1 and CDR2 (germline): SGHDT, YYEEEE. This CDR3 has 14 amino acids. Trimming took 4 bases from V and 4 from J, leaving 11 bases between them.

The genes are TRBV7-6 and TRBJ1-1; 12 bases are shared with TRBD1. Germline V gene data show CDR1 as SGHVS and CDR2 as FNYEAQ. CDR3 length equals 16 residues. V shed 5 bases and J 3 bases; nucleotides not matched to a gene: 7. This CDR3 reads CASSRGQGAMDTEAFF. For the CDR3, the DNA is TGTGCCAGCAGCCGGGGACAGGGGGCAATGGACACTGAAGCTTTCTTT.

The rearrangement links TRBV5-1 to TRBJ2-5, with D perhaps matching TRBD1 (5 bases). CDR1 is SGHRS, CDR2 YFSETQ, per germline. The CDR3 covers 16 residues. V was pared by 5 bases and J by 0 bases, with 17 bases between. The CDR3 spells CASRDGTGVNQETQYF. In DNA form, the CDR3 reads TGCGCCAGCAGGGACGGTACAGGCGTGAACCAAGAGACCCAGTACTTC.

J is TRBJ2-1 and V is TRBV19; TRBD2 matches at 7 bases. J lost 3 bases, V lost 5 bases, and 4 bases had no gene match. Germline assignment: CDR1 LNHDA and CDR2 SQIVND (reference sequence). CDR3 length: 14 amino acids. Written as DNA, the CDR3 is TGTGCCAGTAGTCTAGCGGACTTCTACAATGAGCAGTTCTTC. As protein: CASSLADFYNEQFF. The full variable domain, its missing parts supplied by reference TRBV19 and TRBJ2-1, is DGGITQSPKYLFRKEGQNVTLSCEQNLNHDAMYWYRQDPGQGLRLIYYSQIVNDFQKGDIAEGYSVSREKKESFPLTVTSAQKNPTAFYLCASSLADFYNEQFFGPGTRLTVL.

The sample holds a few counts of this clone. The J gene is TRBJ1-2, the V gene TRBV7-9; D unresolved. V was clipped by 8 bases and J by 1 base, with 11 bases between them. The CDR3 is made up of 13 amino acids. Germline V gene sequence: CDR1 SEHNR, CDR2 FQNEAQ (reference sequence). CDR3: CASGPGINYGYTF. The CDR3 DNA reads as TGTGCCAGCGGTCCGGGGATTAACTATGGCTACACCTTC. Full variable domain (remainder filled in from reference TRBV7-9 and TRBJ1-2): DTGVSQNPRHKITKRGQNVTFRCDPISEHNRLYWYRQTLGQGPEFLTYFQNEAQLEKSRLLSDRFSAERPKGSFSTLEIQRTEQGDSAMYLCASGPGINYGYTFGSGTRLTVV.

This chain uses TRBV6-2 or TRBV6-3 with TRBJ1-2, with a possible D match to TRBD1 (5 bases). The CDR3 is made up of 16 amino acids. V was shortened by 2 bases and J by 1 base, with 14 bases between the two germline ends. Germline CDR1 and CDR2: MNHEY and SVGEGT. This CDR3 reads CASSYQGGFSNYGYTF. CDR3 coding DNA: TGTGCCAGCAGTTACCAGGGAGGATTTAGTAACTATGGCTACACCTTC.

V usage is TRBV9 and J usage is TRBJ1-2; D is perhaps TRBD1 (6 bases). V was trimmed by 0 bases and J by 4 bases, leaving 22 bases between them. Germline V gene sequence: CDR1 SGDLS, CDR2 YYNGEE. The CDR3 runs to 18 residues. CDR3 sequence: CASSVGAEDRIFIYGYTF. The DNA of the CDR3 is TGTGCCAGCAGCGTAGGCGCCGAGGACAGAATTTTTATCTATGGCTACACCTTC.

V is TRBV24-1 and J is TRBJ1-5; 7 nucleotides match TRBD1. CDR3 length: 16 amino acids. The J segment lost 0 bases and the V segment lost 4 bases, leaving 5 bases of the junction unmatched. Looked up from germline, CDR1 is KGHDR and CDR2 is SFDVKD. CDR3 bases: TGTGCCACCAGTGACCCCAGGGGGATTAGCAATCAGCCCCAGCATTTT. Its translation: CATSDPRGISNQPQHF.

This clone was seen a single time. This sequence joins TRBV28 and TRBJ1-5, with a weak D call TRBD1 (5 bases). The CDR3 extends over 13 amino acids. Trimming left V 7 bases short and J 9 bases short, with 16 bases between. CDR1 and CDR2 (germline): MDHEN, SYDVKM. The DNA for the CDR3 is TGTGCCAGCAACCTCCCGGGGGAGTGGCCCCAGCATTTT. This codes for CASNLPGEWPQHF.

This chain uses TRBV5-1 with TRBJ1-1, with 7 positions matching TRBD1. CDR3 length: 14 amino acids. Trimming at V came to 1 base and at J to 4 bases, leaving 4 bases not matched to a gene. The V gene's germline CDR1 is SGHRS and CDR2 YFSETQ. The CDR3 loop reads CASSLQGVGTEAFF. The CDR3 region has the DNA TGCGCCAGCAGCTTGCAGGGGGTGGGCACTGAAGCTTTCTTT. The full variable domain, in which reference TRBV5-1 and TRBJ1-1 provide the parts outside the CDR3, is KAGVTQTPRYLIKTRGQQVTLSCSPISGHRSVSWYQQTPGQGLQFLFEYFSETQRNKGNFPGRFSGRQFSNSRSEMNVSTLELGDSALYLCASSLQGVGTEAFFGQGTRLTVV.

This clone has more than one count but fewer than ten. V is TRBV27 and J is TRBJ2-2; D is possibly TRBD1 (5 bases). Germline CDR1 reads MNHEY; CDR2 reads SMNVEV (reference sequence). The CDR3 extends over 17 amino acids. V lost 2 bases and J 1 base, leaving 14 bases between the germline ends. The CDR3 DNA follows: TGTGCCAGCAGTTTACTCGGCCAGGGTCGGAACACCGGGGAGCTGTTTTTT. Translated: CASSLLGQGRNTGELFF.

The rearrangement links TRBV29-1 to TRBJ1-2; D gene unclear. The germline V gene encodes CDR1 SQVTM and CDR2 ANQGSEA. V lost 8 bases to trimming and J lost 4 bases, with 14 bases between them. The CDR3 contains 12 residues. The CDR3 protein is CSTPTGGYGYTF. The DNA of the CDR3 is TGCAGCACCCCGACGGGAGGCTATGGCTACACCTTC.

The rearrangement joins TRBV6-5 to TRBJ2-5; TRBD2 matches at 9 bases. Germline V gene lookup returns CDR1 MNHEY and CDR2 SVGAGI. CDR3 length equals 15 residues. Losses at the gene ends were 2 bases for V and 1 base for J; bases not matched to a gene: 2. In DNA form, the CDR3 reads TGTGCCAGCAGTTACCAGCGGGGGGTCCAAGAGACCCAGTACTTC. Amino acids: CASSYQRGVQETQYF.

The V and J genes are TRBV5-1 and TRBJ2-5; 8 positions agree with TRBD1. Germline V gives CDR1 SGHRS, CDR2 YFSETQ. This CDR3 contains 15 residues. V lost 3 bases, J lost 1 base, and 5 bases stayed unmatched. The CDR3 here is CASSWSGGPQETQYF. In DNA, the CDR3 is TGCGCCAGCAGCTGGTCAGGGGGCCCCCAAGAGACCCAGTACTTC.

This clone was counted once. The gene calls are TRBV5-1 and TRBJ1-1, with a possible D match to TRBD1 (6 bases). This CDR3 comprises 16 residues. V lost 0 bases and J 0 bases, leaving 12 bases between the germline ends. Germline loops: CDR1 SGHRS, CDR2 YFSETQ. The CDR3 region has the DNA TGCGCCAGCAGCTTGGGGTTGGGGGCCTTGAACACTGAAGCTTTCTTT. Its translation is CASSLGLGALNTEAFF.